Listed here are 32 T cell receptor beta chains from one sample, sequenced in a study of blood T cell repertoires in COVID-19. Repertoires were generated with immunoSEQ multiplex PCR, while TCRdb's copy carries only in-frame clones and drops some. This sample has 400,000 to 450,000 clones, with 75% to 90% found just once. Sequenced material: PBMCs or T cells enriched from blood (not recorded which). The source of these receptors is a man younger than 40 who had recovered from COVID-19.

This chain joins TRBV3-1 (or the pseudogene TRBV3-2) and TRBJ1-5; 7 positions match TRBD1. Germline loops: CDR1 LGHDT, CDR2 YNNKEL (reference sequence). The CDR3 runs 12 residues. With 8 bases clipped from V and 7 bases from J, the junction kept 5 bases outside the gene matches. The DNA of the CDR3 is TGTGCCAGCGGCGAGGGGGCCCAGCCCCAGCATTTT. It encodes CASGEGAQPQHF.

V usage is TRBV3-1 (or the pseudogene TRBV3-2) and J usage is TRBJ2-1; 10 nucleotides line up with TRBD2. CDR1 is LGHDT and CDR2 is YNNKEL in the germline V gene (reference sequence). The CDR3 is 15 residues long. The J segment lost 6 bases and the V segment lost 5 bases, leaving 7 bases of the junction unmatched. In DNA form, the CDR3 reads TGTGCCAGCAGCTTCCCTAGCGGGAGTATCAATGAGCAGTTCTTC. Its translation: CASSFPSGSINEQFF.

The chain uses TRBV29-1 and TRBJ1-3; 9 bases align to TRBD1. Germline trimming cut 7 bases from V and 4 bases from J; bases unmatched to any gene: 8. Germline V gives CDR1 SQVTM, CDR2 ANQGSEA. The CDR3 runs to 14 residues. The CDR3 sequence is CSASGQGFGNTIYF. CDR3 nucleotides: TGCAGCGCGTCGGGACAGGGATTCGGAAACACCATATATTTT.

The V call is TRBV7-9, the J call TRBJ2-1; possibly TRBD2 for D (5 bases). Between the trimmed V and J ends, which lost 2 bases and 7 bases, there was a span of 6 bases. Germline V gene data show CDR1 as SEHNR and CDR2 as FQNEAQ (reference sequence). CDR3 length equals 12 residues. CDR3 amino acids: CASSLRENEQFF. CDR3 nucleotides: TGTGCCAGCAGCTTACGGGAAAATGAGCAGTTCTTC.

V and J are TRBV19 and TRBJ2-7, with D maybe TRBD1 (5 bases). The CDR3 loop spans 12 amino acids. V was trimmed by 5 bases and J by 6 bases, leaving 11 bases between them. Germline V CDR1 and CDR2: LNHDA, SQIVND (reference sequence). CDR3 in amino acids: CASSARVSEQYF. The CDR3, as DNA: TGTGCCAGTAGTGCCAGGGTAAGCGAGCAGTACTTC.

The J gene is TRBJ2-7, the V gene TRBV7-2; D is possibly TRBD2 (6 bases). The CDR3 length is 15 residues. In germline, CDR1 is SGHTA, CDR2 FQGNSA. Trimming left V 5 bases short and J 1 base short, with 15 bases between. CDR3 sequence: CASSPTGTSSYEQYF. CDR3 DNA: TGTGCCAGCAGCCCAACCGGGACTTCTTCCTACGAGCAGTACTTC.

The rearrangement joins TRBV2 to TRBJ1-1; 9 bases are shared with TRBD1. This CDR3 contains 14 residues. V shed 3 bases, J shed 3 bases, and the junction held 2 bases outside the gene matches. From germline, CDR1 is SNHLY and CDR2 FYNNEI. The CDR3 nucleotides are TGTGCCAGCAGTGAGGGACAGGGCTACACTGAAGCTTTCTTT. Its translation is CASSEGQGYTEAFF.

The chain couples TRBV28 to TRBJ1-3; possible D gene TRBD1, 6 bases. There are 17 residues in the CDR3. Trimming stripped 3 bases from V and 5 bases from J, with 20 bases between. Germline CDR1 is MDHEN and CDR2 is SYDVKM. The CDR3 DNA reads as TGTGCCAGCAGTTTGACAGGTGGGCGAGTTTTCAGAAACACCATATATTTT. Amino acids: CASSLTGGRVFRNTIYF.

V is TRBV21-1 and J is TRBJ1-2. TRBV21-1 is reported as a pseudogene. The length of the CDR3 is 18 residues. CDR3 in amino acids: CASSKPKRRVLSDYGYTF. The CDR3 DNA sequence: TGTGCCAGCAGCAAACCAAAACGAAGAGTCCTAAGTGACTATGGCTACACCTTC.

The chain recombines TRBV10-1 with TRBJ2-7; perhaps TRBD2 as D (7 bases). This CDR3 spans 17 amino acids. The ends were cut back, 2 bases at V and 8 bases at J, with 25 bases in the middle. CDR1 and CDR2 (germline): WNHNN, SYGVQD (reference sequence). CDR3 nucleotide sequence: TGCGCCAGCAGTGAGGGGAAACAGGGAGGGCCCCTTTTGAAGCAGTACTTC. It codes for CASSEGKQGGPLLKQYF.

The chain uses TRBV5-4 and TRBJ1-1, with D perhaps matching TRBD1 (5 bases). V gave up 1 base and J gave up 3 bases, with 13 bases separating them. Per the germline V gene, CDR1 is SGHNT and CDR2 is YYREEE (reference sequence). The CDR3 totals 15 residues. The CDR3 nucleotides are TGTGCCAGCAGCTTGAATCTGGGGGGATACACTGAAGCTTTCTTT. The encoded protein is CASSLNLGGYTEAFF.

The chain has TRBV7-2 and TRBJ2-7; D gene ambiguous. CDR1 and CDR2 from the germline V gene are SGHTA and FQGNSA. V lost 5 bases and J 0 bases, leaving 11 bases between the germline ends. The CDR3 loop spans 14 amino acids. The CDR3 loop reads CASSTDPSSYEQYF. In nucleotides, the CDR3 is TGTGCCAGCAGCACAGACCCCAGCTCCTACGAGCAGTACTTC.

This chain links TRBV28 with TRBJ1-1, with D possibly matching TRBD1 (5 bases). Deletions cut 6 bases from V and 4 bases from J, with 15 bases between. The CDR3 has 14 amino acids. Germline assignment: CDR1 MDHEN and CDR2 SYDVKM. CDR3 sequence reads: CASRLQGMSTEAFF. CDR3 DNA sequence: TGTGCCAGCAGACTTCAGGGAATGAGCACTGAAGCTTTCTTT. Full variable domain (missing parts from reference TRBV28 and TRBJ1-1): DVKVTQSSRYLVKRTGEKVFLECVQDMDHENMFWYRQDPGLGLRLIYFSYDVKMKEKGDIPEGYSVSREKKERFSLILESASTNQTSMYLCASRLQGMSTEAFFGQGTRLTVV.

The chain has TRBV28 and TRBJ2-3, with D hard to call. From germline, CDR1 is MDHEN and CDR2 SYDVKM. The CDR3 is made up of 13 amino acids. V was trimmed by 5 bases and J by 7 bases, leaving 13 bases between them. CDR3 sequence (DNA): TGTGCCAGCAGTAGATACCCCGGTAATACGCAGTATTTT. It encodes CASSRYPGNTQYF.

As to this clone: The sample holds other DNA sequences that translate to the same CDR3. The genes are TRBV7-9 and TRBJ1-5; maybe TRBD1 (5 bases). V lost 1 base to trimming and J lost 2 bases, with 9 bases between them. Germline assignment: CDR1 SEHNR and CDR2 FQNEAQ (reference sequence). This CDR3 contains 15 residues. The CDR3 DNA reads TGTGCCAGCAGCTTAGGGGGCGCGGGCAATCAGCCCCAGCATTTT. It codes for CASSLGGAGNQPQHF.

The chain recombines TRBV23-1 with TRBJ2-7; 7 nucleotides match TRBD2. TRBV23-1 is an ORF; its function is uncertain. V gave up 8 bases and J gave up 1 base; unmatched junction bases: 20. The CDR3 length is 18 residues. Written as DNA, the CDR3 is TGCGCCAGCCCTCGGCCCCAGCTAGCGGAGGGCCTATCCTACGAGCAGTACTTC. Protein sequence: CASPRPQLAEGLSYEQYF.

The CDR3 reads CASSVLRSNEQFF. The CDR3 bases are TGTGCCAGCAGCGTGTTGCGGAGCAATGAGCAGTTCTTC. The chain uses TRBV9 and TRBJ2-1; no clear D. Deletions cut 2 bases from V and 6 bases from J, with 9 bases between. The CDR3 is 13 amino acids. Germline V gene sequence: CDR1 SGDLS, CDR2 YYNGEE.

J is TRBJ2-7 and V is TRBV19; 7 positions agree with TRBD2. The V segment lost 1 base and the J segment 6 bases; nucleotides outside the gene matches: 12. The CDR3 loop spans 16 amino acids. Germline V gives CDR1 LNHDA, CDR2 SQIVND (reference sequence). In DNA form, the CDR3 reads TGTGCCAGTAGTATAGTCCCCCCCGGGGGGAGCAGCGAGCAGTACTTC. This gives the protein CASSIVPPGGSSEQYF.

The rearrangement links TRBV13 to TRBJ1-1, with TRBD1 matching over 7 bases. With V trimmed by 5 bases and J by 4 bases, 7 bases remained unmatched. Germline V gene data show CDR1 as PRHDT and CDR2 as FYEKMQ (reference sequence). This CDR3 is 14 amino acids long. The CDR3 coding sequence is TGTGCCAGCAGCCGAGGGGGCGCGATCACTGAAGCTTTCTTT. Encoded protein: CASSRGGAITEAFF. The complete variable domain, with remaining parts taken from reference TRBV13 and TRBJ1-1, reads AAGVIQSPRHLIKEKRETATLKCYPIPRHDTVYWYQQGPGQDPQFLISFYEKMQSDKGSIPDRFSAQQFSDYHSELNMSSLELGDSALYFCASSRGGAITEAFFGQGTRLTVV.

The rearrangement links TRBV19 to TRBJ2-3; 7 bases align to TRBD1. Trimming cost V 4 bases and J 2 bases; bases outside gene matches: 9. CDR3 size: 16 residues. Germline V gene data show CDR1 as LNHDA and CDR2 as SQIVND (reference sequence). CDR3 sequence reads: CASSKGAGPSTDTQYF. CDR3 DNA: TGTGCCAGTAGTAAGGGGGCCGGTCCTTCCACAGATACGCAGTATTTT.

The count of this clone is one. V and J are TRBV5-6 and TRBJ1-5, with D possibly being TRBD1 (6 bases). Germline V gene lookup returns CDR1 SGHDT and CDR2 YYEEEE. CDR3 length: 14 amino acids. V was pared by 3 bases and J by 4 bases, with 11 bases between. The DNA of the CDR3 is TGTGCCAGCAGCTATGGACAGCTGAATCAGCCCCAGCATTTT. Protein sequence: CASSYGQLNQPQHF.

This clone was seen just once. CDR3 in amino acids: CASSILVSHNNEQFF. DNA for the CDR3: TGTGCCAGTAGTATATTAGTATCCCATAACAATGAGCAGTTCTTC. This sequence joins TRBV19 and TRBJ2-1, with D hard to call. The CDR3 totals 15 residues. CDR1 is LNHDA, CDR2 SQIVND, per germline (reference sequence). With 2 bases removed from V and 5 bases from J, the gap between germline ends came to 13 bases.

This CDR3 reads CASSTAGQGHKETQYF. The CDR3 nucleotides read TGTGCCAGCAGCACCGCGGGACAGGGGCATAAAGAGACCCAGTACTTC. The chain joins TRBV7-2 to TRBJ2-5; 10 bases line up with TRBD1. Germline loops: CDR1 SGHTA, CDR2 FQGNSA. V shed 5 bases, J shed 3 bases, and the junction held 9 bases outside the gene matches. CDR3 length: 16 amino acids.

This clone occurred once. This chain connects TRBV6-2 or TRBV6-3 to TRBJ2-2, with D possibly matching TRBD1 (5 bases). With 5 bases removed from V and 0 bases from J, the gap between germline ends came to 7 bases. This CDR3 region has 14 residues. Germline CDR1 and CDR2: MNHEY and SVGEGT. CDR3 nucleotide sequence: TGTGCCAGCAGTAAGGGGTCGAACACCGGGGAGCTGTTTTTT. The encoded protein is CASSKGSNTGELFF.

The rearrangement joins TRBV13 to TRBJ2-7; D is uncertain. CDR1 is PRHDT and CDR2 is FYEKMQ in the germline V gene (reference sequence). The V end was cut by 2 bases, the J end by 0 bases, with 5 bases between. The CDR3 runs 13 residues. In DNA, the CDR3 is TGTGCCAGCAGCTTATTCGTCTCCTACGAGCAGTACTTC. Amino acid sequence: CASSLFVSYEQYF.

This clone was observed a single time. The chain links TRBV7-3 to TRBJ2-5; 7 positions agree with TRBD2. After removal of 5 bases from V and 5 bases from J, the junction contained 11 bases not matched to a gene. Germline V lookup: CDR1 SGHTA, CDR2 FQGTGA. The CDR3 loop spans 15 amino acids. CDR3 residues: CASSLGGGEMETQYF. The CDR3 DNA follows: TGTGCCAGCAGCCTCGGTGGGGGGGAAATGGAGACCCAGTACTTC.

This clone occurred once. This chain uses TRBV18 with TRBJ2-7; 9 bases map to TRBD2. CDR1 KGHSH and CDR2 LQKENI come from the germline V gene. V lost 0 bases and J lost 7; bases outside the gene matches: 4. CDR3 length: 14 residues. Here the CDR3 DNA reads TGTGCCAGCTCACCACCGGGACTAGCTCGGGAGCAGTACTTC. Translated, it gives CASSPPGLAREQYF.

This chain uses TRBV3-1 (or the pseudogene TRBV3-2) with TRBJ1-2, with D uncertain. This CDR3 has 14 residues. CDR1 and CDR2 from the germline V gene are LGHDT and YNNKEL (reference sequence). Trimming stripped 3 bases from V and 0 bases from J, with 8 bases between. The CDR3 sequence is CASSHSVSNYGYTF. The CDR3 coding sequence is TGTGCCAGCAGCCACTCGGTCTCTAACTATGGCTACACCTTC.

This rearrangement joins TRBV2 to TRBJ1-5; TRBD1 might be the D (5 bases). This CDR3 is built from 14 residues. V was trimmed by 4 bases and J by 6 bases, leaving 13 bases between them. The germline V gene encodes CDR1 SNHLY and CDR2 FYNNEI. The CDR3 DNA reads as TGTGCCAGCAGTGTGGACGGGGGAGCTCAGCCCCAGCATTTT. Encoded protein: CASSVDGGAQPQHF. The full variable domain, in which reference TRBV2 and TRBJ1-5 provide the parts outside the CDR3, is EPEVTQTPSHQVTQMGQEVILRCVPISNHLYFYWYRQILGQKVEFLVSFYNNEISEKSEIFDDQFSVERPDGSNFTLKIRSTKLEDSAMYFCASSVDGGAQPQHFGDGTRLSIL.

This chain connects TRBV25-1 to TRBJ2-1; 10 bases are shared with TRBD1. Germline V gene data show CDR1 as MGHDK and CDR2 as SYGVNS. The CDR3 extends over 15 amino acids. Unmatched junction bases numbered 6, after V lost 4 bases and J lost 6 bases. CDR3 nucleotides: TGTGCCAGCAGTGGCCCCGGGACAGGGGTCAATGAGCAGTTCTTC. It specifies CASSGPGTGVNEQFF.

The CDR3 DNA is TGTGCCACCAGCAGAACGACTAGCGGGTTTAATGAGCAGTTCTTC. It specifies CATSRTTSGFNEQFF. The chain carries TRBV15 and TRBJ2-1; 10 bases fit TRBD2. With V trimmed by 2 bases and J by 7 bases, 5 bases remained unmatched. CDR3 size: 15 residues. CDR1 is LNHNV, CDR2 YYDKDF, per germline (reference sequence).

The genes are TRBV29-1 and TRBJ1-3; D remains ambiguous. CDR1 and CDR2 from the germline V gene are SQVTM and ANQGSEA. Trimming took off 7 bases at V and 2 bases at J, with 9 bases between the two ends. This CDR3 is 12 amino acids long. The CDR3 region is CSGEGPGNTIYF. CDR3 DNA sequence: TGCAGCGGGGAGGGTCCTGGAAACACCATATATTTT.